The 27 T cell receptor beta chains listed next were all sequenced from one sample in a study of cytomegalovirus exposure and HLA in healthy donors. It was with 60 Vbeta and 13 Jbeta primers that the PCR ran. Clones were read by immunoSEQ multiplex PCR, and TCRdb kept only the in-frame ones, dropping some. This sample has under 200,000 clones; around three quarters occur once, and the top ten carry around 2.1%. The sample was PBMCs. All receptors derive from a man aged 45 to 65 in good health and CMV-seropositive.

The gene calls are TRBV30 and TRBJ2-4, with D perhaps matching TRBD2 (6 bases). This CDR3 comprises 13 residues. Germline CDR1 reads GTSNPN; CDR2 reads SVGIG (reference sequence). V was shortened by 2 bases and J by 6 bases, with 11 bases between the two germline ends. Here the CDR3 reads CAWSTPGGNIQYF. CDR3 nucleotide sequence: TGTGCCTGGAGTACCCCCGGGGGAAACATTCAGTACTTC.

J is TRBJ2-4 and V is TRBV6-6; 7 nucleotides agree with TRBD2. V shed 5 bases, J shed 0 bases, and the junction held 7 bases outside the gene matches. The CDR3 runs 16 residues. Germline V gene data show CDR1 as MNHNY and CDR2 as SVGAGI (reference sequence). This CDR3 reads CASSGTTELAKNIQYF. The CDR3 nucleotides read TGTGCCAGCAGTGGGACTACTGAATTAGCCAAAAACATTCAGTACTTC.

This chain uses TRBV7-9 with TRBJ2-6; 7 bases fit TRBD2. Trimming cost V 5 bases and J 1 base; bases outside gene matches: 5. The CDR3 spans 16 residues. Germline assignment: CDR1 SEHNR and CDR2 FQNEAQ (reference sequence). CDR3 amino acids: CASSPREVSGANVLTF. In DNA, the CDR3 is TGTGCCAGCAGCCCCCGGGAGGTTTCTGGGGCCAACGTCCTGACTTTC.

The CDR3 DNA follows: TGTGCCAGCAGTGGGCTAGCGGGGGACCAAGAGACCCAGTACTTC. Protein sequence: CASSGLAGDQETQYF. V and J are TRBV6-5 and TRBJ2-5, with 10 bases fitting TRBD2. From germline, CDR1 is MNHEY and CDR2 SVGAGI. The CDR3 has 15 amino acids. The junction had 3 bases not matched to a gene; V was cut back by 5 bases and J by 0 bases.

In regard to this clone: Different DNA sequences within this sample yield the same CDR3. This chain connects TRBV15 to TRBJ1-4; D possibly corresponds to TRBD1 (5 bases). CDR1 is LNHNV, CDR2 YYDKDF, per germline (reference sequence). Trimming pared 1 base from V and 4 bases from J, leaving 13 bases between. The CDR3 has 16 amino acids. In DNA, the CDR3 is TGTGCCACCAGCAGAGCCTTGACAGCAGTTAATGAAAAACTGTTTTTT. This codes for CATSRALTAVNEKLFF.

This sequence joins TRBV4-3 and TRBJ1-2; D possibly corresponds to TRBD1 (6 bases). V lost 1 base to trimming and J lost 2 bases, with 14 bases between them. The CDR3 extends over 16 amino acids. The germline gives CDR1 LGHNA, CDR2 YSLEER. CDR3 nucleotide sequence: TGCGCCAGCAGCCAAGTATATCGGCAGGGGAACTATGGCTACACCTTC. Translation gives CASSQVYRQGNYGYTF.

V usage is TRBV25-1 and J usage is TRBJ2-7; TRBD2 matches at 8 bases. Germline CDR1 is MGHDK and CDR2 is SYGVNS. The CDR3 extends over 13 amino acids. V trimming: 5 bases; J trimming: 4 bases; junction bases outside the gene matches: 4. The CDR3 here is CASSRPGGYEQYF. CDR3 DNA sequence: TGTGCCAGCAGTCGCCCGGGAGGGTACGAGCAGTACTTC.

V gene TRBV5-4 combines with J gene TRBJ2-3, with 8 bases identical to TRBD2. Germline V gene sequence: CDR1 SGHNT, CDR2 YYREEE (reference sequence). Losses at the gene ends were 5 bases for V and 0 bases for J; bases not matched to a gene: 8. The CDR3 loop spans 16 amino acids. In DNA form, the CDR3 reads TGTGCCAGCAGGGGAGCGGGGGCCTCTAGCACAGATACGCAGTATTTT. Its protein is CASRGAGASSTDTQYF.

The chain combines TRBV5-1 with TRBJ2-1; 8 bases match TRBD2. The germline gives CDR1 SGHRS, CDR2 YFSETQ. V shed 0 bases and J 2 bases; nucleotides not matched to a gene: 1. The CDR3 spans 15 residues. CDR3 DNA sequence: TGCGCCAGCAGCTTGGACGGGGGGGCCTACAATGAGCAGTTCTTC. Its protein is CASSLDGGAYNEQFF.

A few counts support this clone. The chain uses TRBV5-4 and TRBJ2-5, with 15 bases lining up with TRBD2. V trimming: 3 bases; J trimming: 3 bases; junction bases outside the gene matches: 9. The germline V gene has CDR1 SGHNT and CDR2 YYREEE (reference sequence). The CDR3 covers 18 residues. This CDR3 reads CASSSGLAGGLGEETQYF. CDR3 in DNA: TGTGCCAGCAGCTCTGGACTAGCGGGGGGGCTGGGGGAAGAGACCCAGTACTTC.

This clone showed up just once. The chain employs TRBV18 and TRBJ2-1; 8 positions match TRBD2. The germline gives CDR1 KGHSH, CDR2 LQKENI. The ends lost 9 bases at V and 9 bases at J; junction bases unmatched: 34. This CDR3 is built from 21 residues. The CDR3 DNA follows: TGTGCCAGTCCTAGGGCACAGCAGGGTTTCGCGGGGGGCAATTTCGGTGGTGAGCAGTTCTTC. This codes for CASPRAQQGFAGGNFGGEQFF.

This clone was counted a single time. J is TRBJ1-1 and V is TRBV20-1; no definite D call. The CDR3 runs to 11 residues. Germline V gene lookup returns CDR1 DFQATT and CDR2 SNEGSKA (reference sequence). The germline V and J ends were trimmed by 4 bases and 1 base, with 4 bases remaining between them. Written as DNA, the CDR3 is TGCAGTGCTAACGGGAACACTGAAGCTTTCTTT. Translation gives CSANGNTEAFF.

CDR3 region: CASRPGQLGRSNQPQHF. The CDR3 nucleotides read TGTGCCAGCAGACCGGGACAGCTGGGGCGAAGCAATCAGCCCCAGCATTTT. The gene calls are TRBV28 and TRBJ1-5, with 7 bases lining up with TRBD1. This CDR3 spans 17 amino acids. V trimming: 6 bases; J trimming: 1 base; junction bases outside the gene matches: 12. Germline CDR1 is MDHEN and CDR2 is SYDVKM.

This chain links TRBV9 with TRBJ2-5; 9 nucleotides align to TRBD2. The CDR3 length is 14 residues. The V and J ends lost 3 bases and 5 bases, in that order; junction bases with no gene match: 5. Germline V gene lookup returns CDR1 SGDLS and CDR2 YYNGEE. CDR3 protein: CASSDSGGSETQYF. CDR3 DNA: TGTGCCAGCAGCGATAGCGGGGGCTCGGAGACCCAGTACTTC.

The chain recombines TRBV7-9 with TRBJ1-6; D gene uncertain. The germline gives CDR1 SEHNR, CDR2 FQNEAQ (reference sequence). V lost 4 bases and J lost 10, with 11 bases in between. The CDR3 contains 13 residues. The CDR3 is CASSSDGDSPLHF. The CDR3 DNA reads as TGTGCCAGCAGCTCCGACGGAGACTCACCCCTCCACTTT.

This chain joins TRBV28 and TRBJ2-2; D may be TRBD2 (5 bases). V was pared by 3 bases and J by 7 bases, with 9 bases between. This CDR3 contains 13 residues. Germline V gene lookup returns CDR1 MDHEN and CDR2 SYDVKM. CDR3 region: CASSFAGDGELFF. Written as DNA, the CDR3 is TGTGCCAGCAGTTTCGCCGGGGACGGGGAGCTGTTTTTT.

The V call is TRBV5-1, the J call TRBJ2-5; no reliable D call. Germline V lookup: CDR1 SGHRS, CDR2 YFSETQ. Trimming took off 1 base at V and 2 bases at J, with 15 bases between the two ends. The CDR3 spans 16 residues. The CDR3 region is CASSLQPPELQETQYF. As DNA, the CDR3 is TGCGCCAGCAGCTTGCAACCCCCCGAACTTCAAGAGACCCAGTACTTC.

As to this clone: The same CDR3 arises from other DNA sequences in this sample as well. The gene calls are TRBV4-1 and TRBJ2-1, with TRBD2 identical over 15 bases. Germline lookup yields CDR1 MGHRA and CDR2 YSYEKL. V was pared by 0 bases and J by 7 bases, with 7 bases of the junction left unmatched. There are 18 residues in the CDR3. Here the CDR3 DNA reads TGCGCCAGCAGCCAAGACGGACTAGCGGGGGGGCTTGGGAATGAGCAGTTCTTC. This codes for CASSQDGLAGGLGNEQFF.

The chain employs TRBV7-2 and TRBJ1-1; D remains ambiguous. V lost 8 bases and J lost 2, with 18 bases in between. Germline CDR1 reads SGHTA; CDR2 reads FQGNSA. The CDR3 length is 15 residues. CDR3 protein: CASGVRARTNTEAFF. The CDR3, as DNA: TGTGCCAGCGGGGTGCGAGCGCGGACTAACACTGAAGCTTTCTTT.

The CDR3 DNA follows: TGTGCCAGCAGCCCCTGGACTAGCGGGACCCCCCGCTCCTACGAGCAGTACTTC. This gives the protein CASSPWTSGTPRSYEQYF. The V gene is TRBV7-2, the J gene TRBJ2-7; 12 nucleotides line up with TRBD2. V was clipped by 5 bases and J by 0 bases; unmatched bases: 11. The germline gives CDR1 SGHTA, CDR2 FQGNSA. The CDR3 loop spans 18 amino acids.

This chain connects TRBV4-3 to TRBJ1-3; D is perhaps TRBD1 (6 bases). The CDR3 contains 15 residues. Germline CDR1 is LGHNA and CDR2 is YSLEER. Deletions cut 0 bases from V and 4 bases from J, with 10 bases between. The CDR3 region is CASSQETGWGNTIYF. Written as DNA, the CDR3 is TGCGCCAGCAGCCAAGAAACAGGGTGGGGAAACACCATATATTTT.

CDR3 amino acids: CASSQRRDRGVKLFF. The CDR3 region has the DNA TGCGCCAGCAGCCAGCGACGGGACAGGGGCGTAAAACTGTTTTTT. The V call is TRBV4-3, the J call TRBJ1-4, with 10 bases aligning to TRBD1. Losses at the gene ends were 3 bases for V and 10 bases for J; bases not matched to a gene: 8. The CDR3 loop spans 15 amino acids. CDR1 and CDR2 (germline): LGHNA, YSLEER.

This clone came up once. The rearrangement links TRBV5-4 to TRBJ1-6; maybe TRBD1 (5 bases). This CDR3 is 12 amino acids long. Trimming cost V 4 bases and J 12 bases, with 11 bases left between them. Germline loops: CDR1 SGHNT, CDR2 YYREEE (reference sequence). CDR3 protein: CASSHAGGPLHF. DNA for the CDR3: TGTGCCAGCAGCCACGCGGGGGGACCCCTCCACTTT. Filled out from reference TRBV5-4 and TRBJ1-6, the complete variable domain reads ETGVTQSPTHLIKTRGQQVTLRCSSQSGHNTVSWYQQALGQGPQFIFQYYREEENGRGNFPPRFSGLQFPNYSSELNVNALELDDSALYLCASSHAGGPLHFGNGTRLTVT.

The chain links TRBV4-3 to TRBJ2-5; tentatively, D is TRBD2 (7 bases). Germline loops: CDR1 LGHNA, CDR2 YSLEER. Deletions cut 4 bases from V and 1 base from J, with 13 bases between. The CDR3 runs to 15 residues. This chain's CDR3 is CASSRGGGPQETQYF. CDR3 nucleotide sequence: TGCGCCAGCAGCCGAGGCGGGGGCCCCCAAGAGACCCAGTACTTC.

The rearrangement joins TRBV5-1 to TRBJ1-4; 7 bases fit TRBD1. The CDR3 is made up of 15 amino acids. Losses at the gene ends were 5 bases for V and 3 bases for J; bases not matched to a gene: 7. The germline gives CDR1 SGHRS, CDR2 YFSETQ. The CDR3 coding sequence is TGCGCCAGCAGGGATGGCGACAGGGCTAATGAAAAACTGTTTTTT. Translated, it gives CASRDGDRANEKLFF.

This clone came up once. The J gene is TRBJ1-4, the V gene TRBV18; maybe TRBD1 (5 bases). Germline CDR1 and CDR2: KGHSH and LQKENI. Trimming left V 6 bases short and J 7 bases short, with 15 bases between. CDR3 length equals 14 residues. Here the CDR3 reads CASSEGAYSEKLFF. As DNA, the CDR3 is TGTGCCAGCTCTGAAGGGGCGTATAGTGAAAAACTGTTTTTT.

The chain joins TRBV12-5 to TRBJ1-1; TRBD1 might be the D (5 bases). The V and J ends lost 1 base and 6 bases respectively, with 12 bases between them. Germline-derived CDR1 and CDR2 are LGHNT and FRNRAP. This CDR3 is built from 14 residues. CDR3 coding DNA: TGTGCTAGTGGTTTGGGTCAGGGTTCGGCTGAAGCTTTCTTT. This gives the protein CASGLGQGSAEAFF.